This entry lists 10 T cell receptor beta chains sequenced from one sample in a study of CD8 T cells in ankylosing spondylitis. One entry per CDR3 protein, called by TCRdb with MiXCR from the 5' RACE reads. The repertoire has 250,000 to 400,000 distinct CDR3 sequences, approximately 10% of them found once; the top ten carry 8% to 9.5%. The specimen was blood, either unsorted or a sorted T cell fraction (not recorded which). The source is a female donor with ankylosing spondylitis or in good health (not recorded which).

This clonotype has at least ten counts. The chain has TRBV5-1 and TRBJ1-2, with TRBD1 identical over 10 bases. Losses at the gene ends were 0 bases for V and 8 bases for J; bases not matched to a gene: 7. The germline V gene has CDR1 SGHRS and CDR2 YFSETQ. There are 15 residues in the CDR3. CDR3 coding DNA: TGCGCCAGCAGCTTGGGGGGACAGGGGAATATCGGCTACACCTTC. Translated: CASSLGGQGNIGYTF.

This clonotype was observed at least ten times. Written as DNA, the CDR3 is TGTGCCAGCAGCTCTACCGGGGTCTTAAATGAGCAGTTCTTC. Protein sequence: CASSSTGVLNEQFF. V gene TRBV7-9 combines with J gene TRBJ2-1, with D tentatively TRBD2 (5 bases). Germline V gives CDR1 SEHNR, CDR2 FQNEAQ (reference sequence). The V and J ends lost 4 bases and 7 bases respectively, with 14 bases between them. The CDR3 extends over 14 amino acids.

The chain recombines TRBV5-1 with TRBJ1-1; no reliable D call. Trimming shortened V by 1 base and J by 0 bases, and 7 bases separated the two germline ends. The CDR3 contains 14 residues. The V gene's germline CDR1 is SGHRS and CDR2 YFSETQ. CDR3 sequence (DNA): TGCGCCAGCAGCTTGAGCGCCTTGAACACTGAAGCTTTCTTT. Protein sequence: CASSLSALNTEAFF.

This clonotype was seen more than once but under ten times. This may come from a read error, since a much larger clone is one base off. V is TRBV12-3 or TRBV12-4 and J is TRBJ1-2; D is perhaps TRBD1 (6 bases). The CDR3 runs 14 residues. CDR3 DNA sequence: TGTGCCAGCAGTTTAGACAGGGCCAGCTATGGCGACACCTTC. It translates to CASSLDRASYGDTF.

In this sample, this clonotype turned up many times. J is TRBJ1-5 and V is TRBV28; D is ambiguous. The CDR3 has 15 amino acids. Germline V lookup: CDR1 MDHEN, CDR2 SYDVKM. Trimming cost V 1 base and J 2 bases, with 9 bases left between them. The CDR3 here is CASSLSGEGNQPQHF. For the CDR3, the DNA is TGTGCCAGCAGTTTATCTGGGGAAGGCAATCAGCCCCAGCATTTT.

This clonotype has ten or more counts. The J gene is TRBJ2-5, the V gene TRBV12-3 or TRBV12-4; D might be TRBD1 or TRBD2, each matching 5 bases. The CDR3 runs to 16 residues. V was trimmed by 5 bases and J by 4 bases, leaving 20 bases between them. The CDR3 DNA reads as TGTGCCAGCAGTACCCGGACTCAGGGCCCCAGAGAGACCCAGTACTTC. This gives the protein CASSTRTQGPRETQYF.

The chain employs TRBV18 and TRBJ1-1; D is unclear. The length of the CDR3 is 13 residues. Per germline, CDR1 KGHSH and CDR2 LQKENI. Trimming shortened V by 2 bases and J by 3 bases, and 7 bases separated the two germline ends. CDR3 sequence reads: CASSPFRDTEAFF. In DNA form, the CDR3 reads TGTGCCAGCTCACCATTTAGGGACACTGAAGCTTTCTTT.

The rearrangement joins TRBV2 to TRBJ2-2; maybe TRBD1 (6 bases). V shed 6 bases and J shed 3 bases, with 14 bases lying between them. From germline, CDR1 is SNHLY and CDR2 FYNNEI. The CDR3 covers 15 residues. This CDR3 reads CASREQGIYTGELFF. The DNA of the CDR3 is TGTGCCAGCAGGGAACAGGGTATATACACCGGGGAGCTGTTTTTT.

This chain connects TRBV20-1 to TRBJ1-1; D not resolved. CDR1 DFQATT and CDR2 SNEGSKA come from the germline V gene (reference sequence). Trimming took 5 bases from V and 5 from J, leaving 15 bases between them. The CDR3 length is 13 residues. This CDR3 reads CSAAGLRGTEAFF. The CDR3 bases are TGCAGTGCTGCTGGACTACGAGGGACTGAAGCTTTCTTT.

In this sample, this clonotype turned up many times. The V and J genes are TRBV20-1 and TRBJ2-1; 11 bases are shared with TRBD2. Germline CDR1 reads DFQATT; CDR2 reads SNEGSKA (reference sequence). Trimming took 4 bases from V and 3 from J; bases not matched to a gene: 17. The CDR3 extends over 19 amino acids. The CDR3 bases are TGCAGTGCTACCCACACGACTAGCGGGAACCCAACTAACTACAATGAGCAGTTCTTC. Residues: CSATHTTSGNPTNYNEQFF.